This passage covers 17 T cell receptor beta chains from one sample sequenced in a study of shared clonotypes between healthy human individuals. The data were produced by immunoSEQ multiplex PCR, yet TCRdb's version contains in-frame clones alone and is incomplete. The table has some 1 million clones, about three quarters seen once; the top ten hold about 1.4%. The sample was memory CD4+ T cells sorted from blood. Subset reported: CD45RA-negative fraction. Receptors originate from a young man in good health.

In its sample, this clone was seen a few times. This sequence joins TRBV9 and TRBJ2-7; D assignment may be TRBD1 or TRBD2 (7 bases each). The CDR3 is 15 amino acids. V was clipped by 4 bases and J by 2 bases, with 16 bases between them. CDR1 and CDR2 (germline): SGDLS, YYNGEE. Here the CDR3 DNA reads TGTGCCAGCAGCCCTCAGGGGGGGTCCGCCTACGAGCAGTACTTC. Translation: CASSPQGGSAYEQYF. Full variable domain (missing parts from reference TRBV9 and TRBJ2-7): DSGVTQTPKHLITATGQRVTLRCSPRSGDLSVYWYQQSLDQGLQFLIQYYNGEERAKGNILERFSAQQFPDLHSELNLSSLELGDSALYFCASSPQGGSAYEQYFGPGTRLTVT.

This rearrangement joins TRBV28 to TRBJ2-7, with 16 positions matching TRBD2. The V segment lost 5 bases and the J segment 0 bases; nucleotides outside the gene matches: 10. The germline CDR1 and CDR2 sequences are MDHEN and SYDVKM. This CDR3 has 19 amino acids. The CDR3 is CASSTPGLAGGRSSYEQYF. As DNA, the CDR3 is TGTGCCAGCAGTACCCCGGGACTAGCGGGAGGGCGGAGCTCCTACGAGCAGTACTTC.

This clone was counted ten times or more. The same CDR3 also results from other DNA sequences found in this sample. V and J are TRBV9 and TRBJ2-7; D perhaps matches TRBD2 (6 bases). The CDR3 spans 14 residues. Trimming removed 1 base at V and 2 bases at J, with 10 bases between. Germline V gene sequence: CDR1 SGDLS, CDR2 YYNGEE. CDR3 protein: CASSVNPSAYEQYF. The CDR3 DNA follows: TGTGCCAGCAGCGTAAATCCTAGCGCCTACGAGCAGTACTTC.

The chain employs TRBV4-3 and TRBJ2-3, with D perhaps matching TRBD2 (5 bases). Trimming cost V 1 base and J 1 base, with 9 bases left between them. The CDR3 runs 15 residues. Germline V gene data show CDR1 as LGHNA and CDR2 as YSLEER. CDR3 nucleotides: TGCGCCAGCAGCCAAGCCGGGAAGGGCACAGATACGCAGTATTTT. Residues: CASSQAGKGTDTQYF.

The gene calls are TRBV27 and TRBJ2-3; 8 nucleotides line up with TRBD2. Losses at the gene ends were 6 bases for V and 4 bases for J; bases not matched to a gene: 9. The length of the CDR3 is 15 residues. CDR1 and CDR2 from the germline V gene are MNHEY and SMNVEV (reference sequence). The CDR3 region has the DNA TGTGCCAGCAGCCCCCGGGGGGGCCTGGCAGATACGCAGTATTTT. This translates into CASSPRGGLADTQYF.

To note about this clone: Distinct nucleotide sequences in the sample also encode this CDR3. The chain employs TRBV2 and TRBJ2-7; D is ambiguous. Per germline, CDR1 SNHLY and CDR2 FYNNEI. V lost 6 bases and J 3 bases, leaving 9 bases between the germline ends. The CDR3 runs 12 residues. CDR3 nucleotide sequence: TGTGCCAGCAGCCCCTCCGGCTACGAGCAGTACTTC. Translating gives CASSPSGYEQYF.

The chain joins TRBV6-1 to TRBJ2-7, with 7 nucleotides matching TRBD1. Trimming at V came to 7 bases and at J to 0 bases, leaving 9 bases not matched to a gene. The CDR3 contains 15 residues. Germline V CDR1 and CDR2: MNHNS, SASEGT. CDR3 in amino acids: CASTRRGQSSYEQYF. In DNA form, the CDR3 reads TGTGCCAGCACCCGAAGGGGACAGAGCTCCTACGAGCAGTACTTC.

The DNA of the CDR3 is TGTGCCAGCAGCTCCCCCGGGACTAGCGGGAGTCCAAGGCTAGATACGCAGTATTTT. As protein: CASSSPGTSGSPRLDTQYF. The chain carries TRBV7-9 and TRBJ2-3, with TRBD2 matching over 14 bases. V lost 4 bases and J lost 5; bases outside the gene matches: 14. The germline gives CDR1 SEHNR, CDR2 FQNEAQ (reference sequence). The CDR3 spans 19 residues.

This clone has just a few counts. CDR3 sequence (DNA): TGTGCCAGCAGTTTTCAGGGGGCGGGAGAGGAAAAACTGTTTTTT. It is translated as CASSFQGAGEEKLFF. The chain uses TRBV28 and TRBJ1-4; 8 bases map to TRBD1. J lost 8 bases, V lost 3 bases, and 8 bases had no gene match. CDR1 and CDR2 from the germline V gene are MDHEN and SYDVKM. The CDR3 is 15 amino acids.

This chain connects TRBV18 to TRBJ1-3; tentative D call: TRBD1 (5 bases). From germline, CDR1 is KGHSH and CDR2 LQKENI. This CDR3 is 15 amino acids long. Deletions cut 6 bases from V and 0 bases from J, with 12 bases between. The CDR3 protein is CASSPSGASGNTIYF. CDR3 nucleotide sequence: TGTGCCAGCTCGCCTTCCGGGGCCTCTGGAAACACCATATATTTT.

The chain recombines TRBV2 with TRBJ1-4; the D is unclear. The CDR3 contains 17 residues. The germline V gene has CDR1 SNHLY and CDR2 FYNNEI. V lost 5 bases and J lost 1, with 17 bases in between. Written as DNA, the CDR3 is TGTGCCAGCAGTAAGAACAGAATACAACTAACTAATGAAAAACTGTTTTTT. Encoded protein: CASSKNRIQLTNEKLFF.

In its sample, this clone was seen a few times. The V and J genes are TRBV7-9 and TRBJ2-2; 7 bases fit TRBD2. The germline V gene has CDR1 SEHNR and CDR2 FQNEAQ (reference sequence). The CDR3 spans 14 residues. The ends lost 5 bases at V and 10 bases at J; junction bases unmatched: 10. The CDR3 spells CASSPANRLAELFF. The DNA for the CDR3 is TGTGCCAGCAGCCCCGCAAACAGACTAGCGGAGCTGTTTTTT.

V usage is TRBV5-3 and J usage is TRBJ1-4; TRBD1 agrees at 9 bases. TRBV5-3 is filed as an ORF, its function uncertain. J was trimmed by 11 bases and V by 3 bases; bases with no gene match: 8. This CDR3 contains 14 residues. The DNA of the CDR3 is TGTGCCAGAAGCTCGGGACAGGGAGGTTGGAAACTGTTTTTT. Translation gives CARSSGQGGWKLFF.

The chain links TRBV2 to TRBJ1-4; tentatively, D is TRBD1 (6 bases). Trimming removed 4 bases from V and 6 bases from J, with 12 bases in between. The germline V gene has CDR1 SNHLY and CDR2 FYNNEI. This CDR3 region has 14 residues. This CDR3 is CASSGSRGDEKLFF. The CDR3 bases are TGTGCCAGCAGTGGTAGTAGGGGGGATGAAAAACTGTTTTTT.

This clone came up a few times. V usage is TRBV5-1 and J usage is TRBJ1-1; the D gene is possibly TRBD1 (6 bases). This CDR3 spans 16 amino acids. The germline V gene encodes CDR1 SGHRS and CDR2 YFSETQ. Trimming removed 4 bases at V and 4 bases at J, with 20 bases between. CDR3 loop: CASSPRQAESSTEAFF. Here the CDR3 DNA reads TGCGCCAGCAGCCCCCGACAGGCCGAGTCCTCCACTGAAGCTTTCTTT.

In its sample, this clone was seen once. This sample also contains other DNA sequences that code for the same CDR3. The rearrangement uses TRBV7-9 and TRBJ2-3, with a tentative D call TRBD1 (5 bases). Germline CDR1 and CDR2: SEHNR and FQNEAQ (reference sequence). The CDR3 covers 14 residues. Trimming removed 3 bases at V and 0 bases at J, with 7 bases between. The CDR3 reads CASSLGQSTDTQYF. The CDR3 DNA reads as TGTGCCAGCAGCTTGGGGCAGAGCACAGATACGCAGTATTTT.

This clone was counted once. The genes are TRBV28 and TRBJ1-2, with 7 bases identical to TRBD1. V lost 6 bases, J lost 4 bases, and 5 bases stayed unmatched. Germline values: CDR1 MDHEN, CDR2 SYDVKM. The CDR3 runs to 13 residues. As DNA, the CDR3 is TGTGCCAGCAGGGTACAGGGGCCCTATGGCTACACCTTC. Translated, it gives CASRVQGPYGYTF.